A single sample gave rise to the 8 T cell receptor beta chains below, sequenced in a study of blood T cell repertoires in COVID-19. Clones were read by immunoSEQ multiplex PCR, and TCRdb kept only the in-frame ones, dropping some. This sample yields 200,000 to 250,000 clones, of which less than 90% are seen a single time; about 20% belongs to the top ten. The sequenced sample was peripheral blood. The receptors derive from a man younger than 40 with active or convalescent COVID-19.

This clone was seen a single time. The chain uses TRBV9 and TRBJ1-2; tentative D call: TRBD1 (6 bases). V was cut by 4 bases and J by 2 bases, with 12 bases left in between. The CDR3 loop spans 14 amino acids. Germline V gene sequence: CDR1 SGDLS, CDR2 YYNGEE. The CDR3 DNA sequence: TGTGCCAGCAGCCCCGGGGGGGGCAACTATGGCTACACCTTC. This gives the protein CASSPGGGNYGYTF.

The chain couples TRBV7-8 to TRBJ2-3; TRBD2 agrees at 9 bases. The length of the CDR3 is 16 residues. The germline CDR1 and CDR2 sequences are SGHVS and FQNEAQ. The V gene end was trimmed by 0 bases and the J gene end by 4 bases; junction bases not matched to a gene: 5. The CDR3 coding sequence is TGTGCCAGCAGCTTAGCGGGCGGGAGGGTCGCAGATACGCAGTATTTT. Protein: CASSLAGGRVADTQYF.

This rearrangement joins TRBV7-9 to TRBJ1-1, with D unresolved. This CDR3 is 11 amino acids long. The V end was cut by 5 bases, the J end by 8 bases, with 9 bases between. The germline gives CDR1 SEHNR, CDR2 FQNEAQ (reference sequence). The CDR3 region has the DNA TGTGCCAGCAGCACAACACCGGAAGCTTTCTTT. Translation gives CASSTTPEAFF.

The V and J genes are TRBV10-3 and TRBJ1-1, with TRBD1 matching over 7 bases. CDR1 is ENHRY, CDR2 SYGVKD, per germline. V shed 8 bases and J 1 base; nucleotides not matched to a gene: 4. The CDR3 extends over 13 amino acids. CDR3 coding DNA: TGTGCCATCGGGTGGACAGGGAACACTGAAGCTTTCTTT. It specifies CAIGWTGNTEAFF.

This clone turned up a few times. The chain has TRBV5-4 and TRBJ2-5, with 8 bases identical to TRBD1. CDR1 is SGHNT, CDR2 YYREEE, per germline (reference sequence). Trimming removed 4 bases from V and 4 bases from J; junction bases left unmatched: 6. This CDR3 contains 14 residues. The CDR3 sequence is CASSDPRGRETQYF. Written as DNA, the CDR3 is TGTGCCAGCAGCGACCCCAGGGGGCGAGAGACCCAGTACTTC. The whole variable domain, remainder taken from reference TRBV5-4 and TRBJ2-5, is ETGVTQSPTHLIKTRGQQVTLRCSSQSGHNTVSWYQQALGQGPQFIFQYYREEENGRGNFPPRFSGLQFPNYSSELNVNALELDDSALYLCASSDPRGRETQYFGPGTRLLVL.

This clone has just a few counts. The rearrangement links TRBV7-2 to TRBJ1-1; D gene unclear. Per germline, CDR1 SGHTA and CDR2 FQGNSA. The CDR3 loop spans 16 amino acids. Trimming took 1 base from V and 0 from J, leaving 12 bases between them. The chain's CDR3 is CASSLVVQMMNTEAFF. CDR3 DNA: TGTGCCAGCAGCTTAGTCGTCCAGATGATGAACACTGAAGCTTTCTTT.

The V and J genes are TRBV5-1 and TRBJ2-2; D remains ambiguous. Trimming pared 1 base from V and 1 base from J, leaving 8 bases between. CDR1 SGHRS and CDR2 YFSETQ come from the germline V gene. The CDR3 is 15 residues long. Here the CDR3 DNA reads TGCGCCAGCAGCTTGAACGAGAAGAACACCGGGGAGCTGTTTTTT. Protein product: CASSLNEKNTGELFF.

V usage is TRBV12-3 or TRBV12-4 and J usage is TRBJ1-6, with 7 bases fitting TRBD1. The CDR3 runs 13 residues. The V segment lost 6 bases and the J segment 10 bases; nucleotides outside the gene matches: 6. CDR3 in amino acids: CASSLRGNSPLHF. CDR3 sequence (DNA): TGTGCCAGCAGCCTCAGGGGGAACTCACCCCTCCACTTT.